Detailed here is one T cell receptor (beta chain). Antigen: not known. This record comes from a study of shared clonotypes between healthy human individuals. Points from the study as a whole: Some naive CD4 clonotypes, about 5%, turned up in common across a few donors. What limited the represented genetic and exposure-history diversity was the small number of donors.

Replicate PCRs from sorted subsets contained roughly 200 ng DNA, which is 29,000 or so T cell genomes. Sequencing was performed with immunoSEQ multiplex PCR; in TCRdb, only in-frame clones are kept and a portion is missing. This sample has millions of clones, with approximately 94% found just once. Germline CDR1 is SGHRS and CDR2 is YFSETQ. After removal of 7 bases from V and 8 bases from J, the junction contained 10 bases not matched to a gene. The CDR3 loop spans 14 amino acids. Selected positively for CCR7 and CD45RO-negative, naive CD8 cells excluded terminally differentiated effector memory CD45RA+ cells. Healthy adults negative for HIV, lacking recent acute infections or vaccinations, served as donors.

The source of this sequence is a man younger than 30 in good health. The J gene is TRBJ2-1, the V gene TRBV5-1; TRBD1 matches at 9 bases. The source material was naive CD8+ T cells sorted from blood. CDR3 in amino acids: CASEYRGLRDEQFF. CDR3 DNA: TGCGCCAGCGAATACAGGGGGCTAAGGGATGAGCAGTTCTTC.